The subject of this entry is one T cell receptor beta chain. This clone turned up a few times. What antigen it recognizes has not been identified. Qualities for individual bases were not recorded, and no much larger clone is one base off. In this study, focal radiation therapy paired with CTLA-4 blockade (ipilimumab) was tested in patients who had chemo-refractory metastatic non-small-cell lung cancer. This sample is part of a study of radiotherapy plus CTLA-4 blockade in lung cancer (dated by TCRdb to about 2018). Regarding the complete study: Among the enrolled patients, approximately 18% had an objective response, and 31% reached disease control.

Receptor libraries were prepared by the immunoSEQ multiplex PCR assay. The immuneACCESS repertoire file appears here via TCRdb, limited to in-frame rearrangements. These files lack a portion of the clones; in checked studies, under half of the deficit traces to unresolved V genes, and the cause of the others is not known. This sample comprises over 75,000 clones, around 82% of them detected only once. Around 0.78% of the sample is held by the ten biggest clonotypes. The research as a whole found: After treatment with radiotherapy and ipilimumab, TCR clones that originated in tumors expanded in peripheral blood. Increased serum interferon-beta after radiation, together with early dynamic changes in blood T cell clones, were reported to be the strongest predictors of response.

Per the germline V gene, MDHEN is the CDR1 and SYDVKM is the CDR2. Taken from cysteine to phenylalanine, the CDR3 has 14 residues. The DNA shown is the 42-base CDR3, in frame from base 1. V is clipped by 5 bases and J by 4 bases, and the sequence between their germline boundaries is 12 bases long. The sequencing here drew on peripheral blood, taken from a patient treated with radiotherapy plus ipilimumab. This clonotype was sampled from a human donor with non-small cell lung cancer who had stable disease on radiotherapy plus ipilimumab. In this chain, TRBV28 is recombined with TRBJ1-3, with the D gene too uncertain to name. The sequenced DNA is TGTGCCAGCAGTCATTTAGACACCGGAAACACCATATATTTT. Its protein is CASSHLDTGNTIYF.